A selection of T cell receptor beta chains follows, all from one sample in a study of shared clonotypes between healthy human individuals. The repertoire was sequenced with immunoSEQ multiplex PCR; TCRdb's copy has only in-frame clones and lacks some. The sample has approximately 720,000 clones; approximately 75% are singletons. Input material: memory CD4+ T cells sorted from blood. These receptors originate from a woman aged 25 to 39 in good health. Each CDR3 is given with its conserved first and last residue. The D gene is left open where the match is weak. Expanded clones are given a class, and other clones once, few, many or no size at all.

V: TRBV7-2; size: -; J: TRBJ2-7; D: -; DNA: TGTGCCAGCAGCTTAGCCGGGGGCGGGAGCTACGAGCAGTACTTC; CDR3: CASSLAGGGSYEQYF
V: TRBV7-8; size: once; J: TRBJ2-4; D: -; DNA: TGTGCCAGCAGCTTCCGGGAAGCCAAAAACATTCAGTACTTC; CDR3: CASSFREAKNIQYF
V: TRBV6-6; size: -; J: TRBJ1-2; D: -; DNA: TGTGCCAGCAAAATAGGTGGTTATGGCTACACCTTC; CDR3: CASKIGGYGYTF
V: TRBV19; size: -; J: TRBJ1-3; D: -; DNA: TGTGCCAGTAGTGGGCGGGACACCCTCTCTGGAAACACCATATATTTT; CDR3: CASSGRDTLSGNTIYF
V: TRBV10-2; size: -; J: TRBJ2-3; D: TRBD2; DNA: TGCGCCAGCAGTGCCCCGGAGGTTGCGGGAGGGTTGGATACGCAGTATTTT; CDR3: CASSAPEVAGGLDTQYF
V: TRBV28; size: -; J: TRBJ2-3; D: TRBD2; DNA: TGTGCCAGCAGTTTAGGACTAGCGGGAGATCCAGATACGCAGTATTTT; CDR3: CASSLGLAGDPDTQYF
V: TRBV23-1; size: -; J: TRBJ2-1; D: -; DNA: TGCGCCGGCTTCGCCCTCGGCAGGGACAATGAGCAGTTCTTC; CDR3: CAGFALGRDNEQFF
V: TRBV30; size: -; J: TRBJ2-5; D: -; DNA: TGTGCCTGGAGTGCGTTACAGGGCGGAGGGACCCAGTACTTC; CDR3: CAWSALQGGGTQYF
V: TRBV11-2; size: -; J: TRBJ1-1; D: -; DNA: TGTGCCAGCAGCTTAAGTCGACACCGGGGTGAAGCTTTCTTT; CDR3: CASSLSRHRGEAFF
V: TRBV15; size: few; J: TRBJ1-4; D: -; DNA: TGTGCCACCAGAGTTGGAACCTCCGGGGGTGAAAAACTGTTTTTT; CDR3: CATRVGTSGGEKLFF
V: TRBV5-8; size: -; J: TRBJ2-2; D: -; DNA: TGTGCCAGCAACACAGCGAACACCGGGGAGCTGTTTTTT; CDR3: CASNTANTGELFF
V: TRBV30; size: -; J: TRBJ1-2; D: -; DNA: TGTGCCTGGAGTGCCGGGGTGAGCTACACCTTC; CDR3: CAWSAGVSYTF
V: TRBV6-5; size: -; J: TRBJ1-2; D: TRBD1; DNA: TGTGCCAGCAGAACAGGGGGAGGTAACTATGGCTACACCTTC; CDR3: CASRTGGGNYGYTF
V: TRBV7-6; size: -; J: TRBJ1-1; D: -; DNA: TGTGCCAGCAGCTTACACATGAACACTGAAGCTTTCTTT; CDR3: CASSLHMNTEAFF
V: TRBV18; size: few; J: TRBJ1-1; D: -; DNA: TGTGCCAGCTCACGAGAAGATGAAGCTTTCTTT; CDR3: CASSREDEAFF
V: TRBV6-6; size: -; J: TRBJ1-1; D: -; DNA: TGTGCCAGCAGTGGACATATGAACACTGAAGCTTTCTTT; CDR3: CASSGHMNTEAFF
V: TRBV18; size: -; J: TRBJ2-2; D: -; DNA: TGTGCCAGCTCACGATCCAGCGGCGACACCGGGGAGCTGTTTTTT; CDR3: CASSRSSGDTGELFF
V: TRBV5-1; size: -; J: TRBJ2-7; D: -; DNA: TGCGCCAGCAGCTTGGCGGTAGGACTGGAACCCTACGAGCAGTACTTC; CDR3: CASSLAVGLEPYEQYF
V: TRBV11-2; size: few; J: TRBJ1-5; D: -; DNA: TGTGCCAGCAGCTTGACCCCTAGCAATCAGCCCCAGCATTTT; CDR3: CASSLTPSNQPQHF
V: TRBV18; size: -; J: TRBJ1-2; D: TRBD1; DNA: TGTGCCAGCTCGCCGAACAGGGGGCTTTCGGATAACTATGGCTACACCTTC; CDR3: CASSPNRGLSDNYGYTF
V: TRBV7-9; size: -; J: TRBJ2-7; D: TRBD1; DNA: TGTGCCAGCAGCCCAGGACAGGGTGGGTCCTACGAGCAGTACTTC; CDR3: CASSPGQGGSYEQYF
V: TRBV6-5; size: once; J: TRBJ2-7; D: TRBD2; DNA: TGTGCCAGCAGCCAGACTAGCGGGACGGCCGAGCAGTACTTC; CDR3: CASSQTSGTAEQYF
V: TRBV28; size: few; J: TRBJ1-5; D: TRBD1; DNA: TGTGCCAGCAGTTCAACGACAGGGCGAAGGAATCAGCCCCAGCATTTT; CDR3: CASSSTTGRRNQPQHF
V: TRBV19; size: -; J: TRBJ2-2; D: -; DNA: TGTGCCAGTAGTATGATCGATGGGCGGGCTCACACCGGGGAGCTGTTTTTT; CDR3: CASSMIDGRAHTGELFF
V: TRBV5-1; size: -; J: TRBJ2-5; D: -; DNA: TGCGCCAGCAGCTTTCCAGCGGGACATAAAGAGACCCAGTACTTC; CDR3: CASSFPAGHKETQYF
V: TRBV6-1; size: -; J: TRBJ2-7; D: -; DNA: TGTGCCAGCAGTGACACAGGGCGTTTGGAGTACTTC; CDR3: CASSDTGRLEYF
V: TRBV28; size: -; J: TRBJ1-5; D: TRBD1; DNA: TGTGCCAGCACTACAGGGGTTTTGGATCAGCCCCAGCATTTT; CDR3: CASTTGVLDQPQHF
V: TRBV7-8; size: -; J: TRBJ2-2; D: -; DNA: TGTGCCAGCAGCCCAAGGCCCACCGGGGAGCTGTTTTTT; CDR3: CASSPRPTGELFF
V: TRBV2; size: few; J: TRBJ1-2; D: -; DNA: TGTGCCACGAGGCGGGGGGCGGAGTATGGCTACACCTTC; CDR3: CATRRGAEYGYTF
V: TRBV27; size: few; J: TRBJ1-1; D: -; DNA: TGTGCCAGCAGACTTGCCCCTACAGGGAGGGTAAATGAAGCTTTCTTT; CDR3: CASRLAPTGRVNEAFF
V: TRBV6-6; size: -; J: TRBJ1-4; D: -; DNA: TGTGCCAGCAGGGGGACTCCCGAAAAACTGTTTTTT; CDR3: CASRGTPEKLFF
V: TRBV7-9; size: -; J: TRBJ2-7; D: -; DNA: TGTGCCAGCAGCCATCATTCCTACGAGCAGTACTTC; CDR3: CASSHHSYEQYF
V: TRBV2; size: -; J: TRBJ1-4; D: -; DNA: TGTGCCAGCAGTGAAGGGGGGAAGCGTGAAAAACTGTTTTTT; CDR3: CASSEGGKREKLFF
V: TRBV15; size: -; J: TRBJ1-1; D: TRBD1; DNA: TGTGCCACCAGCAGGCCCGGGACAGGAGGGGCCGAAGCTTTCTTT; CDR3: CATSRPGTGGAEAFF
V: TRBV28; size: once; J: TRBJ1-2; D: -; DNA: TGTGCCAGCAGTTTAGCAGCAAACTATGGCTACACCTTC; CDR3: CASSLAANYGYTF
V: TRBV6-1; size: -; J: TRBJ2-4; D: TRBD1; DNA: TGTGCCAGCAGACCGGGACAGGGGGACATTCAGTACTTC; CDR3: CASRPGQGDIQYF
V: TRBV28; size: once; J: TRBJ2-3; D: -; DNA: TGTGCCAGCAGCGCGGCGGGGAGCACAGATACGCAGTATTTT; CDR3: CASSAAGSTDTQYF
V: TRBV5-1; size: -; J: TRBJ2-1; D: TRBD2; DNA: TGCGCCAGCAGCGGGGGACTAGCGGTCTACAATGAGCAGTTCTTC; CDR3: CASSGGLAVYNEQFF
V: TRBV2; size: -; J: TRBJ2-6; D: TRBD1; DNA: TGTGCCAGCAGCCGACAGGGGGCTGAGTCCGGGGCCAACGTCCTGACTTTC; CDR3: CASSRQGAESGANVLTF
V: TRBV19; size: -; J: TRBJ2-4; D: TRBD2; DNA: TGTGCCAGTAGTACTCTAGCGGGACTAAACATTCAGTACTTC; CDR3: CASSTLAGLNIQYF
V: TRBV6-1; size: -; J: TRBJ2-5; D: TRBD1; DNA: TGTGCCAGCAGTGAAGAACCCCGCAGGGGGCACGAGGAGACCCAGTACTTC; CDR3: CASSEEPRRGHEETQYF
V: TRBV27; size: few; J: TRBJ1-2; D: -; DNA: TGTGCCAGCAGTACTCTCTCCGGTGGACAGACAAACTATGGCTACACCTTC; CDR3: CASSTLSGGQTNYGYTF
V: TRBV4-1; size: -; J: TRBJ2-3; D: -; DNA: TGCGCCAGCAGCCAGCCATGGGATACGCAGTATTTT; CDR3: CASSQPWDTQYF